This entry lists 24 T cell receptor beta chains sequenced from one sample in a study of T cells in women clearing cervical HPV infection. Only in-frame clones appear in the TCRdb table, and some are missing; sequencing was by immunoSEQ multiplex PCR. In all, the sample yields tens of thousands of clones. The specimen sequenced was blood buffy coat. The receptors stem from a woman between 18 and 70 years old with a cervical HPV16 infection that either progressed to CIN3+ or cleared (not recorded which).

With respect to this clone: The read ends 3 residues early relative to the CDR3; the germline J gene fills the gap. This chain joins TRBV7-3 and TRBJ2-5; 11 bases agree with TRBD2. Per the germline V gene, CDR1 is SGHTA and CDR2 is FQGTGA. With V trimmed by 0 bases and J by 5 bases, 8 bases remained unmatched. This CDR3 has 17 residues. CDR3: CASSLTGLAGGRETQYF. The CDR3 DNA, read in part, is TGTGCCAGCAGCTTAACTGGGCTAGCGGGGGGACGTGAGACC.

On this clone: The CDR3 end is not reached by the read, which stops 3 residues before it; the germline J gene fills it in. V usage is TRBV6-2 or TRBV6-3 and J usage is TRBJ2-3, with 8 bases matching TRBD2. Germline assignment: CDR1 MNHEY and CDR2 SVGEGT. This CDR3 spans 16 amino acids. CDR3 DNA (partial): TGTGCCAGCAGTCTTATGAGCGGGGGAGTCCAAGAGACG. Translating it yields CASSLMSGGVQET. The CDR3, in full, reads CASSLMSGGVQETQYF.

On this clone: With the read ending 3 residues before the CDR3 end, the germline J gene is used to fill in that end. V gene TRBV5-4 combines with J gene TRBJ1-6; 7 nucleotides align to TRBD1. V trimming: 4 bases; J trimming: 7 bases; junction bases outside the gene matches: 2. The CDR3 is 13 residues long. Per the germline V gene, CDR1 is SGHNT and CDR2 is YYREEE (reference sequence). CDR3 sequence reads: CASSAGQNSPLHF. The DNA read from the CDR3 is TGTGCCAGCAGCGCGGGACAGAATTCACCC.

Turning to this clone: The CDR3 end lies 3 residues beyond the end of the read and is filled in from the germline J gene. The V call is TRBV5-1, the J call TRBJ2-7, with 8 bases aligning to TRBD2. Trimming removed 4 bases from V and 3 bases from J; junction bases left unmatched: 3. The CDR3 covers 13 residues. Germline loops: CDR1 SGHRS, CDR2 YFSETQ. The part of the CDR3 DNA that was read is TGCGCCAGCAGCCCGGGGGGGGGCTACGAG. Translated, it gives CASSPGGGYE. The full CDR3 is CASSPGGGYEQYF.

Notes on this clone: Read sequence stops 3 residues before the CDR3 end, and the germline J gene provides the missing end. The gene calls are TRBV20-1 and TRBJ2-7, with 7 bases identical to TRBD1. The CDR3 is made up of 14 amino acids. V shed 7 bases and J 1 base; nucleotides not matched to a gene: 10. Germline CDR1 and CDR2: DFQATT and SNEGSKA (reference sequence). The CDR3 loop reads CSGIGTGASYEQYF. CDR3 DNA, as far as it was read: TGCAGTGGCATAGGAACAGGGGCTTCCTACGAG.

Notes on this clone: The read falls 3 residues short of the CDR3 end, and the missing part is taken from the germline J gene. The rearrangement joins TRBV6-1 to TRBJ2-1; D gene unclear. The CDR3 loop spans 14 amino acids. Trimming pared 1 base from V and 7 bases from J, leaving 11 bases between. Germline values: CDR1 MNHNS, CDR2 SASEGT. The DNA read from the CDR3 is TGTGCCAGCAGTGAAGGAATAGCCCCGAATGAG. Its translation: CASSEGIAPNE. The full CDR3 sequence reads CASSEGIAPNEQFF.

CDR3 bases read: TGTGCCAGCAGACCCTTGACTAGCCTAAATGAG. The encoded protein is CASRPLTSLNE. The full CDR3 sequence reads CASRPLTSLNEQFF. The chain combines TRBV2 with TRBJ2-1; 7 bases are shared with TRBD2. The CDR3 goes on 3 residues after the read ends, and that part is filled in from the germline J gene. Germline V lookup: CDR1 SNHLY, CDR2 FYNNEI. V shed 6 bases, J shed 7 bases, and the junction held 9 bases outside the gene matches. The CDR3 contains 14 residues.

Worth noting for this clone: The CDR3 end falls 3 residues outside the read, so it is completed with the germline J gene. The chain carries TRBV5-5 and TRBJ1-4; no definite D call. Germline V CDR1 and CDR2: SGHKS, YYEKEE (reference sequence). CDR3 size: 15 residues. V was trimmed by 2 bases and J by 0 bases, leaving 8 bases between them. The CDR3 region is CASSFSVATNEKLFF. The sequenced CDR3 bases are TGTGCCAGCAGCTTTTCAGTTGCAACTAATGAAAAA.

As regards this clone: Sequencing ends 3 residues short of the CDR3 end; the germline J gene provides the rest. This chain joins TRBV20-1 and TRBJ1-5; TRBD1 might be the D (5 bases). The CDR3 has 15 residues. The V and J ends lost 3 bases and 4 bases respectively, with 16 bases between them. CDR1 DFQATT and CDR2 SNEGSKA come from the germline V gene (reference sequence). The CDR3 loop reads CSASRARQGNQPQHF. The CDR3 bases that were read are TGCAGTGCTAGCAGAGCAAGGCAGGGAAATCAGCCC.

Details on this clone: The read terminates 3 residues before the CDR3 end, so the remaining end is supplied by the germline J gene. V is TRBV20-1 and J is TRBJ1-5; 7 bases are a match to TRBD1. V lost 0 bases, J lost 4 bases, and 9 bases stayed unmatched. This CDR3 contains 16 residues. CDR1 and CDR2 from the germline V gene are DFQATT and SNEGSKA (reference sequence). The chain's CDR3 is CSAREFKGTANQPQHF. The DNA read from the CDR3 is TGCAGTGCTAGAGAGTTCAAAGGGACAGCTAATCAGCCC.

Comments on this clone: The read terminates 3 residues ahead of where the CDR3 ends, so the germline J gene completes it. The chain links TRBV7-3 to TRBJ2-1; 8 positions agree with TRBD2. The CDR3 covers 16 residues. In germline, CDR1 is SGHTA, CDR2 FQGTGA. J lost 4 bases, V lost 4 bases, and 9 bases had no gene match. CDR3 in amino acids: CASSSTGAGAYNEQFF. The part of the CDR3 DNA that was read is TGTGCCAGCAGCTCCACCGGAGCGGGGGCGTACAATGAG.

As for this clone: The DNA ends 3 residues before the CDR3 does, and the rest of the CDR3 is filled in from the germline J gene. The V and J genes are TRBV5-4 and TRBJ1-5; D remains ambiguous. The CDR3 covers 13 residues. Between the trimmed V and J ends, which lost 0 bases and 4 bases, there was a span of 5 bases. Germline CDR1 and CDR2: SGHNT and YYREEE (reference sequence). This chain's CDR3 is CASSLAGNQPQHF. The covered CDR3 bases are TGTGCCAGCAGCTTGGCGGGGAATCAGCCC.

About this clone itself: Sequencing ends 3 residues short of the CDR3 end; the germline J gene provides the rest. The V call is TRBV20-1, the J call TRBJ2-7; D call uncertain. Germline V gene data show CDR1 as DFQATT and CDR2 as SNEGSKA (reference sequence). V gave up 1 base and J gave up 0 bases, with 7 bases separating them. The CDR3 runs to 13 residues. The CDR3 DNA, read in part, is TGCAGTGCTAGAGCCGGGTACTCCTACGAG. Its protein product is CSARAGYSYE. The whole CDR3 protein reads CSARAGYSYEQYF.

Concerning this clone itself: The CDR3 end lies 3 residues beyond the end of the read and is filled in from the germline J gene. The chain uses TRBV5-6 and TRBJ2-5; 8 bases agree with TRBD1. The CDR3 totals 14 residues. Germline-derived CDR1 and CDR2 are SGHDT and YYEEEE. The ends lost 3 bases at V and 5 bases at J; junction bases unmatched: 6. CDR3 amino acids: CASSSRTGFETQYF. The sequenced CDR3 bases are TGTGCCAGCAGCTCCCGGACAGGGTTTGAGACC.

The chain's CDR3 is CASSVMTSGGKETQYF. The DNA read from the CDR3 is TGTGCCAGCAGCGTAATGACTAGCGGGGGTAAAGAGACC. The V gene is TRBV9, the J gene TRBJ2-5, with 12 bases matching TRBD2. From the germline J gene comes the end of the CDR3, since the read stops 3 residues before it. The CDR3 sequence is 16 residues long. Trimming cost V 1 base and J 3 bases; bases outside gene matches: 4. Germline V gene lookup returns CDR1 SGDLS and CDR2 YYNGEE.

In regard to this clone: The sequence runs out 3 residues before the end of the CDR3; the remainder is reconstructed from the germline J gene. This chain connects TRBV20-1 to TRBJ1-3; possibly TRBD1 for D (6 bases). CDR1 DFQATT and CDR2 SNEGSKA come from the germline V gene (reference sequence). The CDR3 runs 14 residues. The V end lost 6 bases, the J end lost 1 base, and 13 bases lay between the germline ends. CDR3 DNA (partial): TGCAGTGCGAGGGACATACCTTCTGGAAACACC. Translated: CSARDIPSGNT. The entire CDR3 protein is CSARDIPSGNTIYF.

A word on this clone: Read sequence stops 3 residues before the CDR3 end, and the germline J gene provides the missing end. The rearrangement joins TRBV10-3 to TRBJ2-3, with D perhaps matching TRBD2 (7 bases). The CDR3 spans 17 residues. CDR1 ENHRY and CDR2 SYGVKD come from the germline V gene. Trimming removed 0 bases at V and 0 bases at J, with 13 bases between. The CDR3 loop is CAISESRGGSSTDTQYF. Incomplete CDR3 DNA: TGTGCCATCAGTGAGTCGAGGGGGGGATCTAGCACAGATACG.

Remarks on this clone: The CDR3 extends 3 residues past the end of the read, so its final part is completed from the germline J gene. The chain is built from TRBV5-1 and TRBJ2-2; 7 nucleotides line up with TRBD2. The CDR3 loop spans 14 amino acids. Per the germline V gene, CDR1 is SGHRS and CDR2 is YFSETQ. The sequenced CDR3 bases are TGCGCCAGCAGCTCAAACTCCCGGGGGGAAAAG. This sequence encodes CASSSNSRGEK. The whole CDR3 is CASSSNSRGEKLFF.

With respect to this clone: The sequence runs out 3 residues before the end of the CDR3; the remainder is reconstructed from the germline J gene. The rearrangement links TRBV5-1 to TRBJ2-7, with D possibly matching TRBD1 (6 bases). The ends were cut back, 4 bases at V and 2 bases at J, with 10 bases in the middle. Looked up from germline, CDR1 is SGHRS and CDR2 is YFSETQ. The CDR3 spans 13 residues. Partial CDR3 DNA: TGCGCCAGCAGCCCGGGACACGCCTACGAG. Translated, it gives CASSPGHAYE. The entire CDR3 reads CASSPGHAYEQYF.

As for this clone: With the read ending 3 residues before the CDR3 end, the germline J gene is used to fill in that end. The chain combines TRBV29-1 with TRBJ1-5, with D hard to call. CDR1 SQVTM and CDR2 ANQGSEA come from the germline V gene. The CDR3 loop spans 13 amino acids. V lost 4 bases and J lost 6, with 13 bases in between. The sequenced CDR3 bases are TGCAGCGTTGTTATGGCAGGAGGTCAGCCC. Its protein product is CSVVMAGGQP. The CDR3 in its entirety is CSVVMAGGQPQHF.

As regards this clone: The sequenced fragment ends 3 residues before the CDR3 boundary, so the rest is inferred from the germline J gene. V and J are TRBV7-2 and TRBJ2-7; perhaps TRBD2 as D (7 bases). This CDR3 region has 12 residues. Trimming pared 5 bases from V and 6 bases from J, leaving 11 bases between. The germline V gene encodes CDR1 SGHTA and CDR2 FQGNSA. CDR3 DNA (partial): TGTGCCAGCAGCCGAGGGGGGGGCGAG. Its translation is CASSRGGGE. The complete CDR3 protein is CASSRGGGEQYF.

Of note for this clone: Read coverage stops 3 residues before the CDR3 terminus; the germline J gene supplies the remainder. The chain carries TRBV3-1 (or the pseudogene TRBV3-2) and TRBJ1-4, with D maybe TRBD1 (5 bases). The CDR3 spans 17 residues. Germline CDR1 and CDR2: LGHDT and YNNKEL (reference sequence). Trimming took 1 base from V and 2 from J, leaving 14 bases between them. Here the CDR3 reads CASSQVEGNRTNEKLFF. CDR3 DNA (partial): TGTGCCAGCAGCCAAGTCGAGGGGAACAGGACTAATGAAAAA.

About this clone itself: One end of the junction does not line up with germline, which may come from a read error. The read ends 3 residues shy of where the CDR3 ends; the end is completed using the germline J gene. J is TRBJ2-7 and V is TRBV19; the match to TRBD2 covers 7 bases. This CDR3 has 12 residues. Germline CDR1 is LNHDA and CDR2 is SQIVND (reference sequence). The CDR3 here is CVSSIGGGEQYF. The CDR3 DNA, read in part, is TGTGTCAGTAGTATAGGCGGGGGCGAG.

CDR3 DNA (partial): TGTGCCAGCAGTAGGACAGAATCTAGCACAGATACG. Translation: CASSRTESSTDT. The full CDR3 sequence reads CASSRTESSTDTQYF. The V and J genes are TRBV6-4 and TRBJ2-3, with a possible D match to TRBD1 (6 bases). The read comes to an end 3 residues before the CDR3 does, leaving the germline J gene to fill in the end. The length of the CDR3 is 15 residues. The ends were cut back, 5 bases at V and 0 bases at J, with 12 bases in the middle. Germline CDR1 reads MRHNA; CDR2 reads SNTAGT.